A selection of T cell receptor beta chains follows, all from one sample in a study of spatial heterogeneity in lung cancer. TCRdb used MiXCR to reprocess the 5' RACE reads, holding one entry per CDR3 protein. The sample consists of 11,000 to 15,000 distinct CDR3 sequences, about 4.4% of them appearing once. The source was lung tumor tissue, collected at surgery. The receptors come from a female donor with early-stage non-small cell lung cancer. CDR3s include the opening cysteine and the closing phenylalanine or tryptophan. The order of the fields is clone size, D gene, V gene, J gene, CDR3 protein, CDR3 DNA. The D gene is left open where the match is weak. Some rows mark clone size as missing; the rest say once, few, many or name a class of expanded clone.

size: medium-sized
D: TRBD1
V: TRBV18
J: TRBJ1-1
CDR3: CASSPFGTEGAFF
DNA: TGTGCCAGCTCACCGTTCGGGACAGAAGGAGCTTTCTTT

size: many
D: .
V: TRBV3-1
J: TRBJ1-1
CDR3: CASSQPGAFF
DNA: TGTGCCAGCAGCCAACCCGGGGCTTTCTTT

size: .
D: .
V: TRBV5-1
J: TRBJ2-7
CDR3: CASSLAITGRGYEQYF
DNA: TGCGCCAGCAGCTTGGCTATAACAGGGAGGGGCTACGAGCAGTACTTC

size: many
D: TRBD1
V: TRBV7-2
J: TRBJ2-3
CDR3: CASRPRGDRVKADTQYF
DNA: TGTGCCAGCAGACCCAGGGGCGACAGGGTTAAAGCAGATACGCAGTATTTT

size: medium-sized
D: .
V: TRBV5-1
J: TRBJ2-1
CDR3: CASSKDHSANEQFF
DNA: TGCGCCAGCAGTAAGGATCATTCGGCCAATGAGCAGTTCTTC

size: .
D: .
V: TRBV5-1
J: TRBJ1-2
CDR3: CASSLLVAWGVEGYTF
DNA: TGCGCCAGCAGCTTGCTCGTCGCATGGGGAGTGGAAGGCTACACCTTC

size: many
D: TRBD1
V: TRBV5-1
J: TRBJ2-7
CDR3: CASSLITGGYEQYF
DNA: TGCGCCAGCAGTTTAATTACAGGGGGCTACGAGCAGTACTTC

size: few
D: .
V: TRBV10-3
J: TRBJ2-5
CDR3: CAISTSVTQYF
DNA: TGTGCCATCAGTACCAGCGTGACCCAGTACTTC

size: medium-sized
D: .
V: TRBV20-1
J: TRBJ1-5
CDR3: CSLKSGPSGNQPQHF
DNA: TGCAGTCTCAAATCCGGGCCGAGTGGCAATCAGCCCCAGCATTTT

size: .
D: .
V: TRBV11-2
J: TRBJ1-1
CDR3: CASSLARTWGTEAFF
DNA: TGTGCCAGCAGCTTAGCCAGAACATGGGGCACTGAAGCTTTCTTT

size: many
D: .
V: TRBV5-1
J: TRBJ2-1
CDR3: CASSLGGLGEQFF
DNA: TGCGCCAGCAGCTTGGGAGGGCTGGGCGAGCAGTTCTTC

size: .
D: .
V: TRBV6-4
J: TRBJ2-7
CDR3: CASSRDRSTYEQYF
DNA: TGTGCCAGCAGTCGCGACAGGAGCACCTACGAGCAGTACTTC

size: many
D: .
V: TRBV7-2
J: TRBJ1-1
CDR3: CASSLARGTVSTEAFF
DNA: TGTGCCAGCAGCTTAGCTAGGGGAACGGTGAGCACTGAAGCTTTCTTT

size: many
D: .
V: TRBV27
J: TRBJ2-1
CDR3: CASSLSLADSYNEQFF
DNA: TGTGCCAGCAGTTTATCCTTAGCGGACTCCTACAATGAGCAGTTCTTC

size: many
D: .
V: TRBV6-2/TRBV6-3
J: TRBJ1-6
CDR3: CASSLTGSNSPLHF
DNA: TGTGCCAGCAGTCTCACAGGGTCTAATTCACCCCTCCACTTT

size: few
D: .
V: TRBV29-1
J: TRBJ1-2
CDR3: CSVDLQQPANYGYTF
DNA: TGCAGCGTTGACCTCCAACAGCCAGCGAACTATGGCTACACCTTC

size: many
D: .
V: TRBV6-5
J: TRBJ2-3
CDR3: CASSYGFPSTDTQYF
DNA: TGTGCCAGCAGTTATGGCTTTCCAAGCACAGATACGCAGTATTTT

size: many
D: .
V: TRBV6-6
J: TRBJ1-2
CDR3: CASSYVVRVKGYTF
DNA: TGTGCCAGCAGTTACGTTGTCAGGGTAAAAGGCTACACCTTC

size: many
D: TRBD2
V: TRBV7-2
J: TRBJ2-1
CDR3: CASSPRLAGGFGEQFF
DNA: TGTGCCAGCAGCCCCCGACTAGCGGGGGGGTTCGGTGAGCAGTTCTTC

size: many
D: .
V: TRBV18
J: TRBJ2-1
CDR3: CASSVRQNYNEQFF
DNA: TGTGCCAGCTCAGTTCGGCAGAACTACAATGAGCAGTTCTTC

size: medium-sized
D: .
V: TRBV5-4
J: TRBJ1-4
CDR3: CASSPNQGGWEKLFF
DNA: TGTGCCAGCAGCCCGAACCAGGGAGGATGGGAAAAACTGTTTTTT

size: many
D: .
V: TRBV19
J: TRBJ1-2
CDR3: CASTWGTYLYGYTF
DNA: TGTGCCAGTACCTGGGGAACATACCTCTATGGCTACACCTTC

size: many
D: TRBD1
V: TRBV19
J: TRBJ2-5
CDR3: CASATGTIETQYF
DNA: TGTGCCAGTGCGACAGGGACGATAGAGACCCAGTACTTC

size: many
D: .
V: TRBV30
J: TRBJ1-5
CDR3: CAWTPGQGYQPQHF
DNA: TGTGCCTGGACGCCCGGGCAGGGGTATCAGCCCCAGCATTTT

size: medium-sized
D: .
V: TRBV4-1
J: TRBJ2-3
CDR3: CASSQDWSAEPVSTDTQYF
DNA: TGCGCCAGCAGCCAAGATTGGTCGGCCGAGCCAGTAAGCACAGATACGCAGTATTTT

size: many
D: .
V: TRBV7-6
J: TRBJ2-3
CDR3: CASSPRGVRDTQYF
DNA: TGTGCCAGCAGCCCTCGAGGAGTTCGAGATACGCAGTATTTT

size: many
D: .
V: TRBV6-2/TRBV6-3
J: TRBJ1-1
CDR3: CASSQRVTEAFF
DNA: TGTGCCAGCAGCCAAAGGGTCACTGAAGCTTTCTTT

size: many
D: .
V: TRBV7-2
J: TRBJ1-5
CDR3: CASNPPGQCYQPQHF
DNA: TGTGCCAGCAACCCGCCTGGACAGTGCTATCAGCCCCAGCATTTT